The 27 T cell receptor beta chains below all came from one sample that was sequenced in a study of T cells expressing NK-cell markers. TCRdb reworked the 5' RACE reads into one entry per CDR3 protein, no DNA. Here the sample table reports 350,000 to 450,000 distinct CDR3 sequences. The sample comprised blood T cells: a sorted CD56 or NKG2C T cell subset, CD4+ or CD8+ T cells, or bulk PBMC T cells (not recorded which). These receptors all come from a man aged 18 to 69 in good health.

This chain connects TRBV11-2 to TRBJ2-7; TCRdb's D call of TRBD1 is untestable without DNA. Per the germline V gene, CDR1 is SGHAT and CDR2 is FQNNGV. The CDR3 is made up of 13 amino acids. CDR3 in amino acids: CASRLSGSYEQYF.

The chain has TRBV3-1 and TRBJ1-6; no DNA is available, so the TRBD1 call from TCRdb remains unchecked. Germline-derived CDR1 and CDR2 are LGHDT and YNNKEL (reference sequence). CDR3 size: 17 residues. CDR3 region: CASSPPRQGRYNSPLHF.

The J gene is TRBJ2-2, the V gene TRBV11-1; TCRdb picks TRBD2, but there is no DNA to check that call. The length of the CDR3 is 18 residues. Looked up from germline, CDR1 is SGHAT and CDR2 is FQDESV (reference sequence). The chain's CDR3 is CASSSGTSGGLNTGELFF.

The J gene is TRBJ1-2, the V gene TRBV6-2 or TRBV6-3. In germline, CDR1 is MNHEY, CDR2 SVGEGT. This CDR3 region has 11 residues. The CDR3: CASTDRYGYTF.

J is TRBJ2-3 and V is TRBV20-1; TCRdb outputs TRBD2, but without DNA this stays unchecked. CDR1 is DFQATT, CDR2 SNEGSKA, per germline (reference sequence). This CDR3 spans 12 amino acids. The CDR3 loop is CSESSDTDTQYF.

The chain's CDR3 is CASSSSRASTDTQYF. The V and J genes are TRBV11-2 and TRBJ2-3. CDR3 length: 15 amino acids. The germline gives CDR1 SGHAT, CDR2 FQNNGV.

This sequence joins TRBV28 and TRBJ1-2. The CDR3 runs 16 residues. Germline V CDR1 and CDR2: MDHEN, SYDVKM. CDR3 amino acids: CASSPIIGGRKTGYTF.

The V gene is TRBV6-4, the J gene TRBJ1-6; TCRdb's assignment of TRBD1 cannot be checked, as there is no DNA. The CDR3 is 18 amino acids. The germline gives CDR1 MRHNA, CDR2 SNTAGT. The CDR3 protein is CASPKAPGQSSYNSPLHF.

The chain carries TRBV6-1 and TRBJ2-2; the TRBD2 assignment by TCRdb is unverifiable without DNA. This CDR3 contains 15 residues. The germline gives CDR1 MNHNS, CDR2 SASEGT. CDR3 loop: CASSPGLAAVGELFF.

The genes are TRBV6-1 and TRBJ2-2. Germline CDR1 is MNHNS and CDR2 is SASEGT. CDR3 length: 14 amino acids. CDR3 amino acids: CASTNIANTGELFF.

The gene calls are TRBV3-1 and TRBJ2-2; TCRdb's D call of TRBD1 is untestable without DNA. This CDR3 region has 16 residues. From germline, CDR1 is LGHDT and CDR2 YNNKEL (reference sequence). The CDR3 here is CASSQRGYRGAGELFF.

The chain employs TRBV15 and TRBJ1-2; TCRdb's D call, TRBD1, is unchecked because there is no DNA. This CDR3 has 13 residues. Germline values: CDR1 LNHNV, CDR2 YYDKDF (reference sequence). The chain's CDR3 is CATSPGGNYGYTF.

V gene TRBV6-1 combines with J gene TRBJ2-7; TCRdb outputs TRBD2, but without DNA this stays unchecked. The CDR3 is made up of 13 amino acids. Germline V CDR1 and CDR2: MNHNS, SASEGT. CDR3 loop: CASQGTSGYEQYF.

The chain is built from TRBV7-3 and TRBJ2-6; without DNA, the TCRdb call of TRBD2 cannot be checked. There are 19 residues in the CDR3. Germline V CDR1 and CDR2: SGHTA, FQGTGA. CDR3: CASSKSRSGGLTGANVLTF.

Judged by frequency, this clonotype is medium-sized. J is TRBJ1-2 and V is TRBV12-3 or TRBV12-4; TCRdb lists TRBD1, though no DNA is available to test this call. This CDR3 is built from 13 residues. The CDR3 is CASRFRDRGSYTF.

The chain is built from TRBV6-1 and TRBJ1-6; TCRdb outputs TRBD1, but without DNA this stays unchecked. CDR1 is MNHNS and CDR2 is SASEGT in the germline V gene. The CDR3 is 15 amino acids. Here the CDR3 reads CASSLGQARSSPLHF.

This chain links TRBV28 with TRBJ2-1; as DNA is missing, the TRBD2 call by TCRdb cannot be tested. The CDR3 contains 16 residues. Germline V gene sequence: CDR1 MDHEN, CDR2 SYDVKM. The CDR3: CASSLRTSGAQNEQFF.

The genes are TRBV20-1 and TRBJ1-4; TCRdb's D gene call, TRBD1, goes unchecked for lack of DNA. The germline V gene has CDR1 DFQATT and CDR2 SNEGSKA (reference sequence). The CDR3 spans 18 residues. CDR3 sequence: CSARDRRAGGVSNEKLFF.

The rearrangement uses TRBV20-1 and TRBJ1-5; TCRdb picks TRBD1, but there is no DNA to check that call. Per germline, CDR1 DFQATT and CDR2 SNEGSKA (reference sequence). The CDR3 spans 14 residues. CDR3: CSASGQRSNQPQHF.

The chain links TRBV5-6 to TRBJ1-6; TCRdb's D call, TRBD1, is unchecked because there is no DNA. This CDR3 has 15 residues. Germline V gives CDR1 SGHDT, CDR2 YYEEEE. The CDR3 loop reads CASSFVGHSNSPLHF.

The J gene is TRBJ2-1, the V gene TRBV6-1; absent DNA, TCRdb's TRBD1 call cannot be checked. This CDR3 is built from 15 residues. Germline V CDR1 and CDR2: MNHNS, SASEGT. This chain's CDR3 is CASSGPGQGYNEQFF.

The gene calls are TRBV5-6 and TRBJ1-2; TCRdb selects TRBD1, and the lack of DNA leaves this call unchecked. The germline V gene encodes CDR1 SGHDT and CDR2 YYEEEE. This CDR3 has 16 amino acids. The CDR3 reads CASSLGQGIVNYGYTF.

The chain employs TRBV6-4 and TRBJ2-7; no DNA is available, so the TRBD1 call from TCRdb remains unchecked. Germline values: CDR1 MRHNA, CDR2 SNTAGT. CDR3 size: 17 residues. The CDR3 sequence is CASSGPTPTGFPLEQYF.

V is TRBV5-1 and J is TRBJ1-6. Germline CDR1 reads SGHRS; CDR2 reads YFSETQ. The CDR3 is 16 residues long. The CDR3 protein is CASSSGRSTGNSPLHF.

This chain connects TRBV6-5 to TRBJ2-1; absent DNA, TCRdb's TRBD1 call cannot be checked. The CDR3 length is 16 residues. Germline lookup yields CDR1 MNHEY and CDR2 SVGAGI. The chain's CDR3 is CASRLRTAGTRNEQFF.

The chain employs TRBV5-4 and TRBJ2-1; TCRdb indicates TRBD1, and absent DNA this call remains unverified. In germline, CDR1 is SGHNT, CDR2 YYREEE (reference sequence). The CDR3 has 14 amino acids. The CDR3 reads CASSQFLGLGGQFF. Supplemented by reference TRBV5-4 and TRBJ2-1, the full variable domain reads ETGVTQSPTHLIKTRGQQVTLRCSSQSGHNTVSWYQQALGQGPQFIFQYYREEENGRGNFPPRFSGLQFPNYSSELNVNALELDDSALYLCASSQFLGLGGQFFGPGTRLTVL.

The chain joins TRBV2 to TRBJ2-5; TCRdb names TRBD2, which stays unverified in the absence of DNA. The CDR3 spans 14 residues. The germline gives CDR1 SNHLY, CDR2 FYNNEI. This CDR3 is CASSERTRKETQYF.